The next 7 T cell receptor beta chains were all read from a single sample in a study of blood T cell repertoires in COVID-19. Using immunoSEQ multiplex PCR, the repertoire was profiled, and TCRdb retains in-frame clones only, with some absent. The table lists over 600,000 clones, about nine tenths of them singletons. Sequenced input: peripheral blood. These receptor sequences come from a woman younger than 35 with acute or convalescent COVID-19.

This clone was recorded a few times. The same CDR3 also results from other DNA sequences found in this sample. The chain carries TRBV6-5 and TRBJ1-2, with 8 bases fitting TRBD1. The CDR3 totals 13 residues. From germline, CDR1 is MNHEY and CDR2 SVGAGI. The junction had 8 bases not matched to a gene; V was cut back by 6 bases and J by 8 bases. The DNA for the CDR3 is TGTGCCAGCAGGTCCCCAGGGGGCTGGGGCTACACCTTC. Translating gives CASRSPGGWGYTF.

The CDR3 DNA reads as TGTGCCAGCAGCTTAGTAGCTACGCCCAGAAACACTGAAGCTTTCTTT. This gives the protein CASSLVATPRNTEAFF. The V gene is TRBV7-8, the J gene TRBJ1-1; D remains ambiguous. V was shortened by 1 base and J by 2 bases, with 14 bases between the two germline ends. The germline gives CDR1 SGHVS, CDR2 FQNEAQ. The CDR3 is 16 amino acids.

This clone was counted only a few times. J is TRBJ1-1 and V is TRBV6-5; D is unclear. The CDR3 is made up of 13 amino acids. Germline CDR1 is MNHEY and CDR2 is SVGAGI. Between the trimmed V and J ends, which lost 4 bases and 0 bases, there was a span of 6 bases. In DNA form, the CDR3 reads TGTGCCAGCAGTTTCAGGTTGAACACTGAAGCTTTCTTT. Translating gives CASSFRLNTEAFF.

The rearrangement joins TRBV5-8 to TRBJ1-1; possibly TRBD1 for D (6 bases). In germline, CDR1 is SGHTS, CDR2 YDEGEE. V was cut by 4 bases and J by 7 bases, with 20 bases left in between. There are 15 residues in the CDR3. The CDR3 is CASSNGAQGIGEAFF. The CDR3 DNA is TGTGCCAGCAGCAACGGAGCACAGGGTATTGGTGAAGCTTTCTTT. Complete variable domain (other parts from reference TRBV5-8 and TRBJ1-1): EAGVTQSPTHLIKTRGQQATLRCSPISGHTSVYWYQQALGLGLQFLLWYDEGEERNRGNFPPRFSGRQFPNYSSELNVNALELEDSALYLCASSNGAQGIGEAFFGQGTRLTVV.

V and J are TRBV6-6 and TRBJ2-3, with 12 bases identical to TRBD1. This CDR3 comprises 15 residues. Trimming removed 5 bases from V and 4 bases from J; junction bases left unmatched: 4. The germline gives CDR1 MNHNY, CDR2 SVGAGI (reference sequence). The CDR3 bases are TGTGCCAGCAGTACCGGGACAGGGGGCTCAGATACGCAGTATTTT. This encodes CASSTGTGGSDTQYF.

V is TRBV19 and J is TRBJ1-2; maybe TRBD1 (6 bases). This CDR3 comprises 15 residues. Germline CDR1 and CDR2: LNHDA and SQIVND (reference sequence). Deletions cut 10 bases from V and 8 bases from J, with 26 bases between. The CDR3 sequence: CATSIRPQGFWGYTF. CDR3 DNA: TGTGCCACCAGTATTCGACCCCAGGGGTTTTGGGGCTACACCTTC.

As DNA, the CDR3 is TGTGCCAGCAGTAAGGGACAGGGGTCACCCTTAGCCAAAAACATTCAGTACTTC. It codes for CASSKGQGSPLAKNIQYF. This chain connects TRBV6-4 to TRBJ2-4; 10 bases are shared with TRBD1. The CDR3 contains 18 residues. Trimming cost V 5 bases and J 0 bases; bases outside gene matches: 10. CDR1 and CDR2 from the germline V gene are MRHNA and SNTAGT.